This T cell receptor beta chain was recorded in a study of Ad26.COV2.S vaccination and SARS-CoV-2 variants. Across the study: Enrolled in COV1001, the donor was in the Ad26.COV2.S trial arm, which received the vaccine. Intramuscular Ad26.COV2.S at 5x10^10 or 1x10^11 viral particles. Study-wide points: Vaccinees and placebo recipients showed similar non-spike TCR breadth.

V shed 5 bases and J shed 7 bases, with 12 bases lying between them. CDR3 length: 14 residues. Looked up from germline, CDR1 is SEHNR and CDR2 is FQNEAQ (reference sequence). Comment on this clone: Its antigen remains unidentified.

The treatment was: around 19 received Ad26.COV2.S at low or high dose, single or two shots; roughly five received placebo; per-sample allocation not given. Sampling happened 63 days after the first vaccine or placebo injection. Expressing Wuhan-strain SARS-CoV-2 spike, an Ad26 vector served as the vaccine. Assay used: immunoSEQ multiplex PCR; TCRdb lists only in-frame clones, some missing. The sample carries more than 300,000 clones, approximately 86% recorded once. The sequenced sample was peripheral blood, obtained in a trial of Ad26.COV2.S vaccine versus placebo. This TCR was recovered from a person between 18 and 65 years old who received the Ad26.COV2.S COVID-19 vaccine or a placebo. The rearrangement links TRBV7-9 to TRBJ1-6, with D unresolved. This CDR3 reads CASSLYRENSPLHF. Here the CDR3 DNA reads TGTGCCAGCAGCCTTTACCGAGAAAATTCACCCCTCCACTTT.